This T cell receptor (beta chain) appears in the sequencing data of a study of cytomegalovirus exposure and HLA in healthy donors. About the study: Caucasian-associated ancestry cluster membership applied to just over 80% of over 350 genotyped donors.

The PCR had 60 Vbeta and 13 Jbeta primers. Generated by immunoSEQ multiplex PCR, the TCRdb table keeps only in-frame clones and is missing some. Of more than 60,000 clones listed, roughly 77% are singletons. With respect to this clone: The target antigen is unknown.

Points from the study as a whole: One variant, a missense change in DCLRE1C, was linked in a later analysis to TCR beta V- and J-gene trimming. There were about 160 TCR beta chains listed as cytomegalovirus-associated.

The CDR3 covers 16 residues. Germline CDR1 and CDR2: MGHRA and YSYEKL. V lost 1 base and J lost 9; bases outside the gene matches: 12. The specimen was PBMCs. This TCR came from a woman aged 30 to 39 in good health and CMV-seronegative. The gene calls are TRBV4-1 and TRBJ2-7; 10 positions agree with TRBD2. The CDR3 region is CASSQGLGAGGLVQYF. The CDR3 nucleotides are TGCGCCAGCAGCCAAGGGTTAGGAGCGGGGGGGTTAGTGCAGTACTTC.